The subject of this entry is one T cell receptor beta chain. Its antigen is as yet unknown. Profiling relied on immunoSEQ multiplex PCR, and the TCRdb table lists in-frame clones only, not all of them. The repertoire holds 250,000 to 300,000 clones, around 87% seen once, with under 0.4% in the top ten. This specimen comes from a study of cytomegalovirus exposure and HLA in healthy donors. Study outcomes and limitations: A classifier reportedly called cytomegalovirus status with high sensitivity and specificity. Associated with cytomegalovirus, according to the listing, were fewer than 200 TCR beta chains.

This CDR3 region has 16 residues. With 6 bases removed from V and 0 bases from J, the gap between germline ends came to 17 bases. Looked up from germline, CDR1 is MNHNY and CDR2 is SVGAGI (reference sequence). The sequenced sample was PBMCs. The chain has TRBV6-6 and TRBJ1-2, with a weak D call TRBD1 (6 bases). The clonotype originates from a woman younger than 30 in good health and CMV-seronegative. CDR3 in amino acids: CASSYKETGANYGYTF. CDR3 DNA: TGTGCCAGCAGCTACAAAGAGACAGGTGCTAACTATGGCTACACCTTC.